This T cell receptor (beta chain) was recorded in a study of cytomegalovirus exposure and HLA in healthy donors. PCR involved 60 Vbeta and 13 Jbeta primers. Repertoires were generated with immunoSEQ multiplex PCR, while TCRdb's copy carries only in-frame clones and drops some. The sample includes approximately 190,000 clones, over 80% seen only once; the top ten take 1.3%. Findings and limits, study-wide: The classifier reportedly diagnosed cytomegalovirus status with high specificity and sensitivity.

V lost 4 bases to trimming and J lost 2 bases, with 10 bases between them. Germline-derived CDR1 and CDR2 are SGHKS and YYEKEE (reference sequence). This CDR3 is built from 13 residues. On this clone itself: Its antigen remains unknown.

The chain employs TRBV5-5 and TRBJ2-7; no clear D. The specimen was PBMCs. The receptor comes from a man aged 25 to 45 in good health and CMV-seronegative. The CDR3 DNA sequence: TGTGCCAGCAGCCCTATCTTAGCCTACGAGCAGTACTTC. This codes for CASSPILAYEQYF.